These 21 T cell receptor beta chains originate from one sample sequenced in a study of T cell responses to AZD1222 COVID-19 vaccine. Clones were read by immunoSEQ multiplex PCR, and TCRdb kept only the in-frame ones, dropping some. The sample lists some 140,000 clones; 85% to 90% were seen once. The sequencing here drew on peripheral blood, taken on day 0 of MenACWY control vaccination. Receptors originate from an adult in good health.

J is TRBJ1-2 and V is TRBV6-5; D gene ambiguous. The V gene's germline CDR1 is MNHEY and CDR2 SVGAGI. This CDR3 contains 12 residues. Trimming cost V 2 bases and J 4 bases, with 5 bases left between them. The CDR3 nucleotides are TGTGCCAGCAGTTACGGCAGCTATGGCTACACCTTC. Its translation is CASSYGSYGYTF.

The chain has TRBV6-1 and TRBJ1-2, with D possibly matching TRBD1 (5 bases). The germline V gene has CDR1 MNHNS and CDR2 SASEGT. V was shortened by 2 bases and J by 3 bases, with 19 bases between the two germline ends. This CDR3 contains 17 residues. The CDR3 DNA is TGTGCCAGCAGTGAATCTGGGGACGGTCCTCGGGACTATGGCTACACCTTC. This encodes CASSESGDGPRDYGYTF.

The chain couples TRBV27 to TRBJ1-1; the D is unclear. CDR1 MNHEY and CDR2 SMNVEV come from the germline V gene (reference sequence). V was pared by 1 base and J by 3 bases, with 9 bases between. This CDR3 is 14 amino acids long. CDR3 nucleotides: TGTGCCAGCAGTTTATTGGTCGGGTACACTGAAGCTTTCTTT. The encoded protein is CASSLLVGYTEAFF.

The rearrangement links TRBV5-5 to TRBJ2-2; TRBD2 is a possible D gene (6 bases). V was trimmed by 4 bases and J by 2 bases, leaving 12 bases between them. The CDR3 contains 15 residues. The V gene's germline CDR1 is SGHKS and CDR2 YYEKEE (reference sequence). The CDR3 DNA reads as TGTGCCAGCAGCCCCGGGAGTTACAACACCGGGGAGCTGTTTTTT. Its translation is CASSPGSYNTGELFF. The full variable domain, with the rest looked up from reference TRBV5-5 and TRBJ2-2, is DAGVTQSPTHLIKTRGQQVTLRCSPISGHKSVSWYQQVLGQGPQFIFQYYEKEERGRGNFPDRFSARQFPNYSSELNVNALLLGDSALYLCASSPGSYNTGELFFGEGSRLTVL.

In its sample, this clone was seen once. V usage is TRBV7-8 and J usage is TRBJ1-1; D is unclear. V was cut by 1 base and J by 1 base, with 7 bases left in between. Germline V gives CDR1 SGHVS, CDR2 FQNEAQ. The CDR3 sequence is 14 residues long. The CDR3 region is CASSLGTANTEAFF. CDR3 coding DNA: TGTGCCAGCAGCTTAGGGACGGCGAACACTGAAGCTTTCTTT.

Comments on this clone: A junction boundary mismatches the germline segment, possibly from a read error. The V gene is TRBV5-5, the J gene TRBJ2-2, with D possibly called TRBD1 or TRBD2 (6 bases each). The CDR3 length is 16 residues. CDR1 and CDR2 from the germline V gene are SGHKS and YYEKEE (reference sequence). CDR3 nucleotide sequence: TGTGCCCGCAGCTGGGGGGCAGGGGAGAGAACCGGGGAGCTGTTTTTT. This sequence encodes CARSWGAGERTGELFF.

The chain has TRBV25-1 and TRBJ1-6; D ambiguous. Germline V CDR1 and CDR2: MGHDK, SYGVNS. Trimming took 5 bases from V and 9 from J, leaving 11 bases between them. CDR3 length: 13 amino acids. The CDR3 here is CASSNPPPSPLHF. The CDR3 DNA reads TGTGCCAGCAGTAATCCCCCCCCTTCACCCCTCCACTTT.

CDR3 DNA: TGTGCCAGCACCACCGGGCTAAACTACGAGCAGTACTTC. Translation: CASTTGLNYEQYF. The V gene is TRBV7-9, the J gene TRBJ2-7; D uncertain. The CDR3 has 13 residues. V shed 7 bases and J shed 3 bases, with 13 bases lying between them. The germline CDR1 and CDR2 sequences are SEHNR and FQNEAQ (reference sequence).

The chain uses TRBV24-1 and TRBJ2-5; TRBD1 might be the D (6 bases). The CDR3 is made up of 14 amino acids. V was trimmed by 9 bases and J by 1 base, leaving 14 bases between them. CDR1 is KGHDR, CDR2 SFDVKD, per germline. CDR3 coding DNA: TGTGCCACCGCCCAAAGGGGGATCCAAGAGACCCAGTACTTC. Residues: CATAQRGIQETQYF.

This clone was recorded a few times. The chain links TRBV6-5 to TRBJ1-2; 8 bases agree with TRBD1. The germline V gene encodes CDR1 MNHEY and CDR2 SVGAGI. The CDR3 consists of 14 residues. V lost 6 bases, J lost 4 bases, and 7 bases stayed unmatched. CDR3 sequence reads: CASSSGQETYGYTF. CDR3 DNA: TGTGCCAGCAGCTCGGGACAGGAGACCTATGGCTACACCTTC.

This clone was observed a handful of times. V is TRBV5-1 and J is TRBJ2-1; 10 bases match TRBD1. This CDR3 region has 15 residues. Germline V gene data show CDR1 as SGHRS and CDR2 as YFSETQ. Trimming at V came to 6 bases and at J to 9 bases, leaving 12 bases not matched to a gene. The CDR3 nucleotides read TGCGCCAGCACCATCCGGGACAGGGGAATGGGTGAGCAGTTCTTC. Its protein product is CASTIRDRGMGEQFF.

The table lists this clone with a count of one. Here the CDR3 DNA reads TGTGCCAGCAGCCAATCCGCTGGGAATCAGTTCTTC. This encodes CASSQSAGNQFF. The rearrangement links TRBV3-1 (or the pseudogene TRBV3-2) to TRBJ2-1; D is undetermined. The ends were cut back, 2 bases at V and 13 bases at J, with 12 bases in the middle. The CDR3 sequence is 12 residues long. The germline CDR1 and CDR2 sequences are LGHDT and YNNKEL (reference sequence).

This clone was found a few times. The chain joins TRBV9 to TRBJ1-2; D unclear. This CDR3 has 15 residues. V lost 2 bases and J lost 8, with 19 bases in between. Germline V gives CDR1 SGDLS, CDR2 YYNGEE. The CDR3 DNA is TGTGCCAGCAGCGTTCGCGACACACCGGAGAGAGGCTACACCTTC. Residues: CASSVRDTPERGYTF. The full variable domain, rest sourced from reference TRBV9 and TRBJ1-2, is DSGVTQTPKHLITATGQRVTLRCSPRSGDLSVYWYQQSLDQGLQFLIQYYNGEERAKGNILERFSAQQFPDLHSELNLSSLELGDSALYFCASSVRDTPERGYTFGSGTRLTVV.

The chain links TRBV5-1 to TRBJ1-4; no clear D. This CDR3 is 13 amino acids long. The germline V gene has CDR1 SGHRS and CDR2 YFSETQ. The V end was cut by 2 bases, the J end by 8 bases, with 10 bases between. The CDR3 sequence is CASSFEGREKLFF. For the CDR3, the DNA is TGCGCCAGCAGCTTCGAAGGGAGGGAAAAACTGTTTTTT.

This clone turned up a few times. The gene calls are TRBV27 and TRBJ2-2; 10 bases line up with TRBD1. This CDR3 has 16 residues. From germline, CDR1 is MNHEY and CDR2 SMNVEV (reference sequence). V dropped 5 bases and J dropped 4; count of bases not matched to a gene: 7. The CDR3 region is CASSPLGTGVTGELFF. The CDR3, as DNA: TGTGCCAGCAGTCCTCTCGGGACAGGGGTCACCGGGGAGCTGTTTTTT.

The V gene is TRBV19, the J gene TRBJ2-7; 9 nucleotides match TRBD1. V shed 5 bases, J shed 3 bases, and the junction held 11 bases outside the gene matches. CDR1 LNHDA and CDR2 SQIVND come from the germline V gene (reference sequence). The CDR3 is 16 amino acids. CDR3 in DNA: TGTGCCAGTAGTCTTTGGGATAAGACAGGGGGCTACGAGCAGTACGTC. Encoded protein: CASSLWDKTGGYEQYV.

CDR3 residues: CATSAGLSNQPQHF. The CDR3 region has the DNA TGTGCCACCAGTGCGGGGCTGAGCAATCAGCCCCAGCATTTT. V usage is TRBV24-1 and J usage is TRBJ1-5; weak D call: TRBD1 (5 bases). With 5 bases removed from V and 1 base from J, the gap between germline ends came to 8 bases. Germline-derived CDR1 and CDR2 are KGHDR and SFDVKD. This CDR3 has 14 amino acids.

The chain carries TRBV13 and TRBJ2-7; 9 positions agree with TRBD1. Germline V lookup: CDR1 PRHDT, CDR2 FYEKMQ (reference sequence). After removal of 5 bases from V and 5 bases from J, the junction contained 10 bases not matched to a gene. The CDR3 is 15 residues long. As DNA, the CDR3 is TGTGCCAGCAGCCTCCCGGGACAGGGTACCCACGAGCAGTACTTC. Translation gives CASSLPGQGTHEQYF. The whole variable domain, remainder taken from reference TRBV13 and TRBJ2-7, is AAGVIQSPRHLIKEKRETATLKCYPIPRHDTVYWYQQGPGQDPQFLISFYEKMQSDKGSIPDRFSAQQFSDYHSELNMSSLELGDSALYFCASSLPGQGTHEQYFGPGTRLTVT.

V and J are TRBV7-2 and TRBJ1-1; D gene unclear. This CDR3 is 13 amino acids long. Trimming cost V 4 bases and J 6 bases, with 12 bases left between them. Looked up from germline, CDR1 is SGHTA and CDR2 is FQGNSA. The CDR3 DNA reads as TGTGCCAGCAGCTCACTTTTAACCTCTGAAGCTTTCTTT. Protein: CASSSLLTSEAFF.

The table lists this clone with a count of one. The J gene is TRBJ2-3, the V gene TRBV6-6, with TRBD1 matching 9 bases. The CDR3 runs 16 residues. CDR1 and CDR2 from the germline V gene are MNHNY and SVGAGI (reference sequence). V was pared by 6 bases and J by 2 bases, with 9 bases of the junction left unmatched. The CDR3: CASREQGADFTDTQYF. The CDR3 DNA sequence: TGTGCCAGCAGGGAACAGGGGGCTGATTTCACAGATACGCAGTATTTT.

This clone was observed a few times. The CDR3: CATSWDLSYTF. The CDR3, as DNA: TGTGCCACTAGCTGGGATTTGAGCTACACCTTC. The chain employs TRBV19 and TRBJ1-2; D unclear. Trimming cost V 10 bases and J 9 bases, with 15 bases left between them. The germline V gene has CDR1 LNHDA and CDR2 SQIVND (reference sequence). This CDR3 comprises 11 residues.